The 30 T cell receptor beta chains given below trace back to one sample, sequenced in a study of cytotoxic CD8 clonotypes in ibrutinib-treated CLL. Clones were sequenced by immunoSEQ multiplex PCR, and TCRdb holds only the in-frame ones, with some missing. The data show fewer than 300,000 clones, more than 70% seen once. This specimen was PBMCs, taken at disease progression, from a patient treated with ibrutinib. These receptors were taken from a human donor with chronic lymphocytic leukemia.

V gene TRBV27 combines with J gene TRBJ1-6, with TRBD1 matching over 11 bases. With 6 bases clipped from V and 12 bases from J, the junction kept 7 bases outside the gene matches. The CDR3 contains 14 residues. The germline V gene has CDR1 MNHEY and CDR2 SMNVEV (reference sequence). This CDR3 reads CASSLGTGGLPLHF. Here the CDR3 DNA reads TGTGCCAGCAGCCTCGGGACAGGGGGTTTACCCCTCCACTTT.

This clone was seen only a few times. In DNA form, the CDR3 reads TGTGCCAGCAGTTGGGGCTGGGGGTCCTACGAGCAGTACTTC. Its translation: CASSWGWGSYEQYF. The chain couples TRBV27 to TRBJ2-7, with D perhaps TRBD1 or TRBD2 (5 bases each). V was pared by 4 bases and J by 1 base, with 11 bases between. The germline CDR1 and CDR2 sequences are MNHEY and SMNVEV (reference sequence). The CDR3 sequence is 14 residues long.

The V call is TRBV15, the J call TRBJ2-1, with a weak D call TRBD2 (5 bases). CDR3 size: 16 residues. Germline CDR1 is LNHNV and CDR2 is YYDKDF (reference sequence). V lost 0 bases, J lost 6 bases, and 15 bases lay in between. As DNA, the CDR3 is TGTGCCACCAGCAGAGATAAGGTAGGACTGGCCAATGAGCAGTTCTTC. Translation: CATSRDKVGLANEQFF.

The rearrangement links TRBV19 to TRBJ1-2; D is unresolved. CDR3 length equals 13 residues. V was trimmed by 6 bases and J by 6 bases, leaving 14 bases between them. CDR1 is LNHDA and CDR2 is SQIVND in the germline V gene (reference sequence). CDR3 sequence (DNA): TGTGCCAGTAGCCGACGAATGAAAGATGGCTACACCTTC. It yields the protein CASSRRMKDGYTF.

This chain joins TRBV6-1 and TRBJ2-7, with 10 bases fitting TRBD1. This CDR3 spans 13 amino acids. Trimming at V came to 9 bases and at J to 5 bases, leaving 7 bases not matched to a gene. The germline gives CDR1 MNHNS, CDR2 SASEGT. In DNA form, the CDR3 reads TGTGCCAGGGGGACAGGGGATATCGACGAGCAGTACTTC. Its protein is CARGTGDIDEQYF.

The CDR3: CASSWGLAGVDEQFF. In DNA form, the CDR3 reads TGTGCCAGCAGCTGGGGACTAGCGGGGGTCGATGAGCAGTTCTTC. V usage is TRBV11-2 and J usage is TRBJ2-1, with 14 bases fitting TRBD2. V lost 4 bases to trimming and J lost 8 bases; unmatched junction nucleotides: 4. The CDR3 spans 15 residues. Germline V lookup: CDR1 SGHAT, CDR2 FQNNGV.

The sample holds a few counts of this clone. The chain is built from TRBV11-2 and TRBJ2-6; the D is unclear. V lost 1 base and J lost 0, with 16 bases in between. Germline assignment: CDR1 SGHAT and CDR2 FQNNGV. The CDR3 is 19 residues long. The CDR3, as DNA: TGTGCCAGCAGCTTAGGGAAGGCTGGGTGGGGCTCTGGGGCCAACGTCCTGACTTTC. It translates to CASSLGKAGWGSGANVLTF.

This chain uses TRBV7-2 with TRBJ2-5; possibly TRBD1 or TRBD2 for D (7 bases each). V was trimmed by 4 bases and J by 5 bases, leaving 14 bases between them. The CDR3 totals 14 residues. Germline V lookup: CDR1 SGHTA, CDR2 FQGNSA. The DNA of the CDR3 is TGTGCCAGCAGCTCCCAGGGGGGGAGGGAGACCCAGTACTTC. Translation gives CASSSQGGRETQYF.

The CDR3 spells CASSYRDTGAAYEQYF. Here the CDR3 DNA reads TGTGCCAGCAGTTACCGGGACACGGGGGCAGCCTACGAGCAGTACTTC. The chain is built from TRBV27 and TRBJ2-7; TRBD1 or TRBD2 may be the D gene (6 bases each). V lost 4 bases, J lost 2 bases, and 18 bases lay in between. Germline V CDR1 and CDR2: MNHEY, SMNVEV (reference sequence). CDR3 length equals 16 residues.

This chain joins TRBV19 and TRBJ1-5; possible D gene TRBD1, 6 bases. Trimming cost V 6 bases and J 7 bases, with 19 bases left between them. Germline values: CDR1 LNHDA, CDR2 SQIVND (reference sequence). CDR3 length: 15 residues. The CDR3: CASRSRDTWYQPQHF. In nucleotides, the CDR3 is TGTGCCAGTAGATCGAGGGACACATGGTACCAGCCCCAGCATTTT.

The chain employs TRBV6-1 and TRBJ1-2; D is uncertain. The CDR3 runs 13 residues. The V end lost 7 bases, the J end lost 2 bases, and 11 bases lay between the germline ends. The V gene's germline CDR1 is MNHNS and CDR2 SASEGT. CDR3 nucleotides: TGTGCCAGCACCCTGACGGAGAACTATGGCTACACCTTC. Its protein product is CASTLTENYGYTF.

The chain carries TRBV29-1 and TRBJ1-1; D is unresolved. Germline-derived CDR1 and CDR2 are SQVTM and ANQGSEA. The CDR3 runs to 14 residues. The V end was cut by 5 bases, the J end by 3 bases, with 16 bases between. The CDR3: CSVQPIIGDTEAFF. CDR3 bases: TGCAGCGTTCAACCCATCATTGGGGACACTGAAGCTTTCTTT.

CDR3 in amino acids: CAISPGRDSYEQYF. As DNA, the CDR3 is TGTGCCATCAGCCCGGGCCGGGACTCCTACGAGCAGTACTTC. The chain is built from TRBV10-3 and TRBJ2-7; D perhaps matches TRBD2 (5 bases). Trimming left V 6 bases short and J 0 bases short, with 12 bases between. This CDR3 has 14 residues. Germline V lookup: CDR1 ENHRY, CDR2 SYGVKD.

This chain connects TRBV7-8 to TRBJ2-5, with D hard to call. CDR3 length: 13 amino acids. Germline assignment: CDR1 SGHVS and CDR2 FQNEAQ. The ends were cut back, 1 base at V and 2 bases at J, with 5 bases in the middle. CDR3 protein: CASSLVGQETQYF. CDR3 sequence (DNA): TGTGCCAGCAGCTTAGTTGGGCAAGAGACCCAGTACTTC.

The CDR3 loop is CASSSLAGGTKNIQYF. The CDR3 bases are TGTGCCAGCAGTTCCCTAGCGGGAGGGACCAAAAACATTCAGTACTTC. The V call is TRBV5-6, the J call TRBJ2-4; 12 positions match TRBD2. The CDR3 covers 16 residues. Losses at the gene ends were 5 bases for V and 2 bases for J; bases not matched to a gene: 5. Germline V CDR1 and CDR2: SGHDT, YYEEEE.

On this clone itself: This sample also contains other DNA sequences that code for the same CDR3. This chain links TRBV7-9 with TRBJ1-6; 7 bases match TRBD1. In germline, CDR1 is SEHNR, CDR2 FQNEAQ (reference sequence). V shed 1 base, J shed 13 bases, and the junction held 1 base outside the gene matches. This CDR3 region has 12 residues. CDR3 coding DNA: TGTGCCAGCAGCTTAGGACAGGGTCCCCTCCACTTT. This translates into CASSLGQGPLHF.

V usage is TRBV6-4 and J usage is TRBJ2-3; D gene unclear. Trimming pared 6 bases from V and 2 bases from J, leaving 9 bases between. This CDR3 has 13 residues. Germline CDR1 MRHNA, CDR2 SNTAGT. The CDR3 loop reads CASSPEFTDTQYF. In DNA, the CDR3 is TGTGCCAGCAGCCCGGAATTCACAGATACGCAGTATTTT.

This clone showed up just once. This chain uses TRBV13 with TRBJ2-7, with D tentatively TRBD1 or TRBD2 (6 bases each). There are 14 residues in the CDR3. V was clipped by 2 bases and J by 2 bases, with 10 bases between them. The germline V gene encodes CDR1 PRHDT and CDR2 FYEKMQ (reference sequence). This CDR3 reads CASSLTGRTYEQYF. In DNA, the CDR3 is TGTGCCAGCAGCTTAACAGGGAGGACCTACGAGCAGTACTTC.

The chain has TRBV18 and TRBJ2-5, with 7 positions matching TRBD2. The germline V gene has CDR1 KGHSH and CDR2 LQKENI. V was clipped by 1 base and J by 3 bases; unmatched bases: 2. The CDR3 sequence is 14 residues long. CDR3 DNA: TGTGCCAGCTCACCACTGCGGGGGAAAGAGACCCAGTACTTC. It specifies CASSPLRGKETQYF.

The rearrangement joins TRBV12-2 to TRBJ2-7; TRBD1 is taken as the D call from the table, unchecked against the DNA. TRBV12-2 is a listed pseudogene. This CDR3 has 15 residues. The CDR3 DNA sequence: TGTGCAAGTCGCTTACCGGGACAGGTGAACGACGAGCAGTACTTC. Amino acids: CASRLPGQVNDEQYF.

The CDR3 coding sequence is TGTGCCAGCAGTGAAGTTAGAGGGGGGGCGACAGATACGCAGTATTTT. It translates to CASSEVRGGATDTQYF. The gene calls are TRBV6-1 and TRBJ2-3, with D perhaps matching TRBD2 (7 bases). This CDR3 region has 16 residues. CDR1 MNHNS and CDR2 SASEGT come from the germline V gene. Trimming removed 1 base from V and 3 bases from J, with 14 bases in between.

CDR3 sequence reads: CASSPRQGADTQYF. The DNA for the CDR3 is TGTGCCAGCAGCCCTCGACAGGGGGCAGATACGCAGTATTTT. V and J are TRBV9 and TRBJ2-3, with TRBD1 matching 9 bases. V was clipped by 4 bases and J by 4 bases; unmatched bases: 4. The CDR3 loop spans 14 amino acids. The germline V gene has CDR1 SGDLS and CDR2 YYNGEE.

The V gene is TRBV27, the J gene TRBJ2-1; 10 nucleotides agree with TRBD2. The CDR3 spans 14 residues. Germline loops: CDR1 MNHEY, CDR2 SMNVEV (reference sequence). The junction had 3 bases not matched to a gene; V was cut back by 3 bases and J by 7 bases. The CDR3 DNA reads as TGTGCCAGCAGTTTTTCTAGCGGGAGAAATGAGCAGTTCTTC. Amino acid sequence: CASSFSSGRNEQFF.

The V and J genes are TRBV25-1 and TRBJ2-7; the D gene is possibly TRBD2 (6 bases). Trimming removed 3 bases from V and 0 bases from J, with 12 bases in between. CDR3 length: 15 residues. Germline CDR1 MGHDK, CDR2 SYGVNS. The CDR3 spells CASSDTLAHSYEQYF. CDR3 nucleotides: TGTGCCAGCAGTGATACACTAGCCCACTCCTACGAGCAGTACTTC.

The chain joins TRBV29-1 to TRBJ1-5; 7 bases align to TRBD1. The CDR3 spans 15 residues. CDR1 and CDR2 (germline): SQVTM, ANQGSEA. After removal of 6 bases from V and 3 bases from J, the junction contained 11 bases not matched to a gene. This chain's CDR3 is CSVSQGVGTNQPQHF. The CDR3 DNA reads TGCAGCGTGAGCCAGGGGGTAGGGACCAATCAGCCCCAGCATTTT.

This sequence joins TRBV6-1 and TRBJ2-2; 10 bases agree with TRBD1. This CDR3 comprises 18 residues. The V and J ends lost 0 bases and 4 bases, in that order; junction bases with no gene match: 8. Looked up from germline, CDR1 is MNHNS and CDR2 is SASEGT. As DNA, the CDR3 is TGTGCCAGCAGTGAAGCGGGGGGACAGGGGTTACGCACCGGGGAGCTGTTTTTT. It codes for CASSEAGGQGLRTGELFF.

The chain joins TRBV7-2 to TRBJ2-1; 9 nucleotides match TRBD2. The CDR3 covers 15 residues. Germline loops: CDR1 SGHTA, CDR2 FQGNSA. J was trimmed by 3 bases and V by 5 bases; bases with no gene match: 5. The CDR3 protein is CASSPLAGSYNEQFF. The CDR3 coding sequence is TGTGCCAGCAGCCCGCTAGCGGGGAGCTACAATGAGCAGTTCTTC.

The chain couples TRBV7-2 to TRBJ2-3, with no clear D. Germline V lookup: CDR1 SGHTA, CDR2 FQGNSA. This CDR3 is built from 14 residues. V gave up 0 bases and J gave up 0 bases, with 4 bases separating them. The CDR3 DNA follows: TGTGCCAGCAGCTTAGCGGGAAGCACAGATACGCAGTATTTT. This encodes CASSLAGSTDTQYF.

The chain is built from TRBV5-4 and TRBJ1-1; D is unresolved. V lost 0 bases to trimming and J lost 0 bases, with 12 bases between them. Germline CDR1 is SGHNT and CDR2 is YYREEE (reference sequence). The CDR3 loop spans 16 amino acids. As DNA, the CDR3 is TGTGCCAGCAGCTTGGCAGGAATACTCCTGAACACTGAAGCTTTCTTT. This codes for CASSLAGILLNTEAFF.

The J gene is TRBJ1-4, the V gene TRBV29-1; 9 nucleotides line up with TRBD1. Germline V gene data show CDR1 as SQVTM and CDR2 as ANQGSEA. The CDR3 consists of 14 residues. Losses at the gene ends were 3 bases for V and 8 bases for J; bases not matched to a gene: 7. The CDR3 sequence is CSVDMTGGKEKLFF. The CDR3 region has the DNA TGCAGCGTTGATATGACAGGGGGTAAGGAAAAACTGTTTTTT.